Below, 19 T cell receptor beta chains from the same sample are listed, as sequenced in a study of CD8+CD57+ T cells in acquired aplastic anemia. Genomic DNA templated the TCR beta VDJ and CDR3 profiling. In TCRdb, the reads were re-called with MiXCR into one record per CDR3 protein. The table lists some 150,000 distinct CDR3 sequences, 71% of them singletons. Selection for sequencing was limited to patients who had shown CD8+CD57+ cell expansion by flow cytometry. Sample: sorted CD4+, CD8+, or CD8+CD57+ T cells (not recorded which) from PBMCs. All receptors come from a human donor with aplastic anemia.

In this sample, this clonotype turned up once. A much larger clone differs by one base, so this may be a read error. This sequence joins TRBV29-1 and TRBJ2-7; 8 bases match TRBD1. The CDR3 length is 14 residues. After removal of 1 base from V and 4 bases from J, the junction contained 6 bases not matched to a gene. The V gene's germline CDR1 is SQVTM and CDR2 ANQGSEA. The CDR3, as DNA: TGCAGCGTTGAAGTGCGAGACAGGGGATACGAGCAGTACTTC. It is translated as CSVEVRDRGYEQYF.

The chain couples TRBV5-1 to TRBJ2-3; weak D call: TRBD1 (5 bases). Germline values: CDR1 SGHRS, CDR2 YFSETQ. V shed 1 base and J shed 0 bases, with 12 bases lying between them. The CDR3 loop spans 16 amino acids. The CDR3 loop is CASSLYGASSTDTQYF. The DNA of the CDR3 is TGCGCCAGCAGCTTGTATGGGGCCTCTAGCACAGATACGCAGTATTTT.

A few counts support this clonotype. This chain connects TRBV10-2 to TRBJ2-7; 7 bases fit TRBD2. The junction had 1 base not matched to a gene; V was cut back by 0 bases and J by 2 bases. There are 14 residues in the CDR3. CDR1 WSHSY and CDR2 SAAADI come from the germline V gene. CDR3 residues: CASSESRGAYEQYF. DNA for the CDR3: TGCGCCAGCAGTGAGTCCCGGGGGGCCTACGAGCAGTACTTC.

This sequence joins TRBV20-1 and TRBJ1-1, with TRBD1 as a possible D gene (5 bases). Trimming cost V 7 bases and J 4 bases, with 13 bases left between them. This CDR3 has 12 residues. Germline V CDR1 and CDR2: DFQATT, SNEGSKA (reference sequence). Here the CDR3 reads CSVRGQRTEAFF. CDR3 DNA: TGCAGTGTCCGCGGACAACGCACTGAAGCTTTCTTT.

The CDR3 coding sequence is TGTGCCAGCTATGGGGACAGCTCCTTCCACGAGCAGTACTTC. As protein: CASYGDSSFHEQYF. The chain carries TRBV2 and TRBJ2-7; 7 bases line up with TRBD1. The V gene's germline CDR1 is SNHLY and CDR2 FYNNEI. V lost 8 bases, J lost 5 bases, and 12 bases stayed unmatched. The CDR3 has 14 residues.

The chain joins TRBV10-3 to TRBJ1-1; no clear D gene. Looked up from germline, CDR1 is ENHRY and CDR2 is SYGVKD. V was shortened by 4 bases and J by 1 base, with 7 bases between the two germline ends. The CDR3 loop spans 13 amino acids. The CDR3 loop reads CAISGSENTEAFF. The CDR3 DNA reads TGTGCCATCAGTGGATCGGAGAACACTGAAGCTTTCTTT.

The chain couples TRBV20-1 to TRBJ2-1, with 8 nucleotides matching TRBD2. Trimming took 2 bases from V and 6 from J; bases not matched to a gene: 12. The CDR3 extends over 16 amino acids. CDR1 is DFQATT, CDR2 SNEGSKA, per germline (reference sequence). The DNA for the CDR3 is TGCAGTGCTAGAAGGTCAGCGGGAGTCGAATTCAATGAGCAGTTCTTC. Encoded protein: CSARRSAGVEFNEQFF.

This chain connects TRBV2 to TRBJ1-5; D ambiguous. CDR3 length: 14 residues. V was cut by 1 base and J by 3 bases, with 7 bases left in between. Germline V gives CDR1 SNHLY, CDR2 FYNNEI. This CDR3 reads CASSEGSFNQPQHF. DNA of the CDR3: TGTGCCAGCAGTGAAGGGAGTTTCAATCAGCCCCAGCATTTT. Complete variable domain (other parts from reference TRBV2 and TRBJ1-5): EPEVTQTPSHQVTQMGQEVILRCVPISNHLYFYWYRQILGQKVEFLVSFYNNEISEKSEIFDDQFSVERPDGSNFTLKIRSTKLEDSAMYFCASSEGSFNQPQHFGDGTRLSIL.

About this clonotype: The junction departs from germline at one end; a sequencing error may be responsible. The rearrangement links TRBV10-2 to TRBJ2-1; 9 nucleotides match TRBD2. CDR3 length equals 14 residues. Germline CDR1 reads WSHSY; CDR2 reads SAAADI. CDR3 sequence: CATSRLAADNEQFF. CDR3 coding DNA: TGTGCCACCTCTAGACTAGCGGCTGACAATGAGCAGTTCTTC.

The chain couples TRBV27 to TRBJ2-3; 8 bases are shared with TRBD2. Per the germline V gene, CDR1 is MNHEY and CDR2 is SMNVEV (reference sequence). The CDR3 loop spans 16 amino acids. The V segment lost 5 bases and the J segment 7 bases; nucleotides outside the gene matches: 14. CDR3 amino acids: CASSPLPSGPSNTQYF. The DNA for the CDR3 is TGTGCCAGCAGTCCGCTCCCTAGCGGGCCCTCAAATACGCAGTATTTT.

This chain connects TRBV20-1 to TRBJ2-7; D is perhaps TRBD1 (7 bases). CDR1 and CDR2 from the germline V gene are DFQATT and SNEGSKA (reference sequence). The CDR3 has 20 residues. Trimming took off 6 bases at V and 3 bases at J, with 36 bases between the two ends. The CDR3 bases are TGCAGTGCCCCAGGGTCGGGAGACCGCAATGAGCAGGGGGGTGACTACGAGCAGTACTTC. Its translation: CSAPGSGDRNEQGGDYEQYF.

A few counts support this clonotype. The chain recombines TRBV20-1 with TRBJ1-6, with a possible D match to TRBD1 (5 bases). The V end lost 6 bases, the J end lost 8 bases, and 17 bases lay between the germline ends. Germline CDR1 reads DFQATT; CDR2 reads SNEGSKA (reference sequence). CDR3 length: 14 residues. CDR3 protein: CSAYTGGSHSPLHF. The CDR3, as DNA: TGCAGTGCGTACACAGGCGGCTCGCATTCACCCCTCCACTTT.

The chain's CDR3 is CASSFETSGAPLSYEQYF. The CDR3 nucleotides are TGTGCCAGCAGCTTCGAGACTAGCGGGGCGCCTTTGAGTTACGAGCAGTACTTC. The chain carries TRBV7-6 and TRBJ2-7; 11 positions match TRBD2. V lost 3 bases and J lost 4; bases outside the gene matches: 14. CDR3 length: 18 residues. Germline V gene lookup returns CDR1 SGHVS and CDR2 FNYEAQ.

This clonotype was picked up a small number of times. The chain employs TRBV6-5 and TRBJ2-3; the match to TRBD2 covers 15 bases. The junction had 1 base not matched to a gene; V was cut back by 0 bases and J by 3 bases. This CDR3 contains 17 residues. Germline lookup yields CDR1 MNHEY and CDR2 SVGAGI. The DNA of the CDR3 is TGTGCCAGCAGTTACTCGGGACTAGCGGGGGGTACAGATACGCAGTATTTT. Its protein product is CASSYSGLAGGTDTQYF.

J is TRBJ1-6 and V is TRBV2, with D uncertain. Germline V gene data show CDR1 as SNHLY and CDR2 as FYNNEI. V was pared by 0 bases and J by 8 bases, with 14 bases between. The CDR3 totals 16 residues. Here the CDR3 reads CASSEALLRVDSPLHF. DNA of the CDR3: TGTGCCAGCAGTGAAGCGCTTCTTAGGGTAGATTCACCCCTCCACTTT.

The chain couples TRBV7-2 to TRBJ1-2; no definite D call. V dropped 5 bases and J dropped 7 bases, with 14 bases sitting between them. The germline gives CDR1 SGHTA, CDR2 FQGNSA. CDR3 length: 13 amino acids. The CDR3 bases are TGTGCCAGCAGCCGAGATGGCGGCGGTGGCTACACCTTC. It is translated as CASSRDGGGGYTF. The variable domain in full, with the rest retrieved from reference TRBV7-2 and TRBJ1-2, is GAGVSQSPSNKVTEKGKDVELRCDPISGHTALYWYRQSLGQGLEFLIYFQGNSAPDKSGLPSDRFSAERTGGSVSTLTIQRTQQEDSAVYLCASSRDGGGGYTFGSGTRLTVV.

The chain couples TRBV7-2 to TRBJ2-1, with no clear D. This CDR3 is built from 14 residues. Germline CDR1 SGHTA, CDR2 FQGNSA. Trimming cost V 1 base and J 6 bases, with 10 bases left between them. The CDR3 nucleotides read TGTGCCAGCAGCTTAGAATGGGGATCCAATGAGCAGTTCTTC. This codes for CASSLEWGSNEQFF.

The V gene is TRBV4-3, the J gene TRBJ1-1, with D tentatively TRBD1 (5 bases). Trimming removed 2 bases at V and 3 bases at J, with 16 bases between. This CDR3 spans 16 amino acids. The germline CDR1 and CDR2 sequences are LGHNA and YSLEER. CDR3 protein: CASSQFGAFSHTEAFF. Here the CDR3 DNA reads TGCGCCAGCAGCCAATTTGGGGCCTTTTCGCACACTGAAGCTTTCTTT.

The CDR3 DNA is TGTGCCAGCGTAGACGTCGGGGGTAACTCCTACGAGCAGTACTTC. Protein sequence: CASVDVGGNSYEQYF. The chain combines TRBV7-8 with TRBJ2-7; possibly TRBD2 for D (6 bases). The ends were cut back, 8 bases at V and 0 bases at J, with 17 bases in the middle. CDR1 is SGHVS, CDR2 FQNEAQ, per germline. The CDR3 spans 15 residues.